The 27 T cell receptor beta chains given below trace back to one sample, sequenced in a study of blood T cells in healthy people across ages. Through a sample-barcoded 5' primer and a J-beta primer mix, a second PCR was run for roughly 6 to 11 cycles. MiXCR, applied by TCRdb to the 5' RACE reads, yields one record per CDR3 protein. This table holds hundreds of thousands of distinct CDR3 sequences, about 55% found once. Sequences were obtained from blood. The receptors were gathered from a man in his fifties or sixties in good health.

V and J are TRBV2 and TRBJ2-7, with D hard to call. The CDR3 loop spans 13 amino acids. From germline, CDR1 is SNHLY and CDR2 FYNNEI. V lost 6 bases, J lost 3 bases, and 12 bases lay in between. Here the CDR3 DNA reads TGTGCCAGCAGCCCCCGTCCCCTCTACGAGCAGTACTTC. This translates into CASSPRPLYEQYF.

This clonotype appeared a few times. The chain carries TRBV5-1 and TRBJ2-3, with 12 nucleotides matching TRBD2. CDR3 length equals 14 residues. The germline gives CDR1 SGHRS, CDR2 YFSETQ. The ends lost 7 bases at V and 5 bases at J; junction bases unmatched: 5. In nucleotides, the CDR3 is TGCGCCAGCCTTGGGGGACTAGCGGGAGATACGCAGTATTTT. It is translated as CASLGGLAGDTQYF. Variable domain in full (rest from reference TRBV5-1 and TRBJ2-3): KAGVTQTPRYLIKTRGQQVTLSCSPISGHRSVSWYQQTPGQGLQFLFEYFSETQRNKGNFPGRFSGRQFSNSRSEMNVSTLELGDSALYLCASLGGLAGDTQYFGPGTRLTVL.

The gene calls are TRBV28 and TRBJ2-7, with D perhaps TRBD2 (5 bases). V was clipped by 5 bases and J by 5 bases, with 16 bases between them. CDR3 length: 14 residues. The germline V gene has CDR1 MDHEN and CDR2 SYDVKM. The CDR3 here is CASSPLGSLHEQYF. The CDR3 DNA reads as TGTGCCAGCAGTCCACTAGGAAGTCTCCACGAGCAGTACTTC.

V usage is TRBV11-2 and J usage is TRBJ2-7; weak D call: TRBD1 (6 bases). CDR3 size: 15 residues. CDR1 and CDR2 (germline): SGHAT, FQNNGV. Trimming took 1 base from V and 1 from J, leaving 11 bases between them. CDR3 sequence (DNA): TGTGCCAGCAGCTTAGGGACAGCCCCATCCTACGAGCAGTACTTC. Translated: CASSLGTAPSYEQYF.

This clonotype was recorded once. V usage is TRBV27 and J usage is TRBJ1-2; D call uncertain. CDR3 size: 12 residues. V was pared by 5 bases and J by 5 bases, with 9 bases between. CDR1 is MNHEY and CDR2 is SMNVEV in the germline V gene (reference sequence). CDR3 nucleotides: TGTGCCAGCAGTATAAACGGGTATGGCTACACCTTC. Residues: CASSINGYGYTF.

This clonotype was recorded once. The CDR3 DNA sequence: TGCGCCAGCAGCCAAGGACAGGGGAGCGGAGGGACCCAGTACTTC. Residues: CASSQGQGSGGTQYF. V gene TRBV4-3 combines with J gene TRBJ2-5; 8 bases match TRBD1. The CDR3 spans 15 residues. Germline values: CDR1 LGHNA, CDR2 YSLEER. J gave up 7 bases and V 1 base, and 8 bases lay outside the gene matches.

The chain employs TRBV3-1 and TRBJ2-3; D perhaps matches TRBD1 (5 bases). Looked up from germline, CDR1 is LGHDT and CDR2 is YNNKEL (reference sequence). The CDR3 runs to 15 residues. The ends were cut back, 4 bases at V and 0 bases at J, with 11 bases in the middle. CDR3 in DNA: TGTGCCAGCAGCCTAGAGACAGTTAGCACAGATACGCAGTATTTT. It codes for CASSLETVSTDTQYF.

This clonotype showed up just a few times. The chain employs TRBV20-1 and TRBJ2-1; the match to TRBD1 covers 9 bases. The V segment lost 6 bases and the J segment 0 bases; nucleotides outside the gene matches: 6. The length of the CDR3 is 15 residues. Germline-derived CDR1 and CDR2 are DFQATT and SNEGSKA (reference sequence). DNA for the CDR3: TGCAGTGCGCCCGGGACAGGGAGCTCCTACAATGAGCAGTTCTTC. This codes for CSAPGTGSSYNEQFF.

The gene calls are TRBV15 and TRBJ2-5; D could derive from TRBD1 or TRBD2 (5 bases each). The J call is in doubt because the DNA end fits TRBJ2-7 better. The CDR3 is made up of 14 amino acids. Germline V lookup: CDR1 LNHNV, CDR2 YYDKDF (reference sequence). The CDR3 region is CATSRGGALGEQYF. The CDR3 nucleotides are TGTGCCACCAGCAGAGGAGGGGCTCTGGGCGAGCAGTACTTC.

This clonotype showed up just a few times. The chain couples TRBV28 to TRBJ1-2; no reliable D call. CDR1 is MDHEN and CDR2 is SYDVKM in the germline V gene. Trimming cost V 7 bases and J 7 bases, with 16 bases left between them. The CDR3 contains 13 residues. The CDR3 coding sequence is TGTGCCAGCACCTCCCTCGCGGGGAGTGGCTACACCTTC. Amino acids: CASTSLAGSGYTF.

The chain joins TRBV12-3 or TRBV12-4 to TRBJ2-1; 8 bases line up with TRBD2. This CDR3 is built from 16 residues. V lost 7 bases, J lost 0 bases, and 8 bases stayed unmatched. CDR3 bases: TGTGCCAGCACCCCTGGTGCGGGGGGCTCCTACAATGAGCAGTTCTTC. It is translated as CASTPGAGGSYNEQFF.

This chain uses TRBV11-2 with TRBJ2-3; 7 nucleotides line up with TRBD2. V was pared by 1 base and J by 2 bases, with 3 bases of the junction left unmatched. This CDR3 is 15 amino acids long. Germline V CDR1 and CDR2: SGHAT, FQNNGV. The CDR3 region is CASSLAGGYTDTQYF. CDR3 DNA sequence: TGTGCCAGCAGCTTAGCGGGGGGTTACACAGATACGCAGTATTTT.

The chain uses TRBV20-1 and TRBJ1-1, with unresolved D. The CDR3 runs 13 residues. V lost 2 bases and J lost 4, with 11 bases in between. Looked up from germline, CDR1 is DFQATT and CDR2 is SNEGSKA (reference sequence). CDR3 sequence (DNA): TGCAGTGCTAGACCCGAGGTGGTCACTGAAGCTTTCTTT. As protein: CSARPEVVTEAFF.

In its sample, this clonotype was seen many times. Here the CDR3 DNA reads TGTGCCACCAGTGACTCCCGGGTTGGGCATGGCTACACCTTC. This translates into CATSDSRVGHGYTF. The genes are TRBV24-1 and TRBJ1-2; no clear D. Trimming took off 4 bases at V and 6 bases at J, with 14 bases between the two ends. This CDR3 contains 14 residues. From germline, CDR1 is KGHDR and CDR2 SFDVKD.

Details on this clonotype: An end of the junction differs from the germline gene, which may be a read error. The rearrangement joins TRBV29-1 to TRBJ2-7; possibly TRBD1 for D (6 bases). Germline lookup yields CDR1 SQVTM and CDR2 ANQGSEA. The CDR3 totals 14 residues. The CDR3 sequence is CNVLHRDTVPEQYF. Written as DNA, the CDR3 is TGCAACGTTCTTCACCGGGACACCGTTCCCGAGCAGTACTTC.

This clonotype was seen only a few times. This chain links TRBV27 with TRBJ2-3; 7 nucleotides agree with TRBD2. The CDR3 is made up of 15 amino acids. V was pared by 4 bases and J by 7 bases, with 11 bases of the junction left unmatched. The V gene's germline CDR1 is MNHEY and CDR2 SMNVEV (reference sequence). Here the CDR3 reads CASSWGLPNENTQYF. In DNA, the CDR3 is TGTGCCAGCAGTTGGGGACTACCCAACGAGAATACGCAGTATTTT.

This chain links TRBV30 with TRBJ2-3; 9 bases are a match to TRBD2. CDR3 length: 14 residues. Germline V gene lookup returns CDR1 GTSNPN and CDR2 SVGIG (reference sequence). J was trimmed by 5 bases and V by 2 bases; bases with no gene match: 5. CDR3 sequence (DNA): TGTGCCTGGAGTCCCGGGCGGGAGGGAGATACGCAGTATTTT. It specifies CAWSPGREGDTQYF.

This clonotype has only a few counts. CDR3: CASSAAAGGSDTQYF. DNA for the CDR3: TGTGCCAGCAGTGCGGCAGCGGGAGGGTCAGATACGCAGTATTTT. V gene TRBV7-2 combines with J gene TRBJ2-3; 10 bases fit TRBD2. Germline V lookup: CDR1 SGHTA, CDR2 FQGNSA. Trimming cost V 6 bases and J 4 bases; bases outside gene matches: 7. The CDR3 length is 15 residues. The complete variable domain, with remaining parts taken from reference TRBV7-2 and TRBJ2-3, reads GAGVSQSPSNKVTEKGKDVELRCDPISGHTALYWYRQSLGQGLEFLIYFQGNSAPDKSGLPSDRFSAERTGGSVSTLTIQRTQQEDSAVYLCASSAAAGGSDTQYFGPGTRLTVL.

In this sample, this clonotype turned up many times. The genes are TRBV20-1 and TRBJ2-5; 10 bases line up with TRBD2. Germline loops: CDR1 DFQATT, CDR2 SNEGSKA (reference sequence). The CDR3 loop spans 17 amino acids. The V gene end was trimmed by 3 bases and the J gene end by 2 bases; junction bases not matched to a gene: 12. The CDR3 DNA follows: TGCAGTGCTAGTAATCCAGCGGGAGGGCCCTTACAAGAGACCCAGTACTTC. Translation gives CSASNPAGGPLQETQYF.

The chain recombines TRBV20-1 with TRBJ2-2; D may be TRBD1 or TRBD2 (5 bases each). Trimming took 1 base from V and 3 from J, leaving 15 bases between them. This CDR3 has 16 residues. Per the germline V gene, CDR1 is DFQATT and CDR2 is SNEGSKA (reference sequence). DNA of the CDR3: TGCAGTGCTAGAGGAGGGGCCGACTTACACACCGGGGAGCTGTTTTTT. Translation gives CSARGGADLHTGELFF.

The chain combines TRBV27 with TRBJ2-3; 13 bases agree with TRBD2. The CDR3 length is 16 residues. The germline CDR1 and CDR2 sequences are MNHEY and SMNVEV (reference sequence). J was trimmed by 4 bases and V by 5 bases; bases with no gene match: 6. This CDR3 is CASSPLLAGGPDTQYF. The CDR3, as DNA: TGTGCCAGCAGTCCGCTACTAGCGGGAGGGCCAGATACGCAGTATTTT.

The chain uses TRBV12-3 or TRBV12-4 and TRBJ2-3; D not certain. V was shortened by 3 bases and J by 4 bases, with 11 bases between the two germline ends. The CDR3 sequence is 14 residues long. CDR3 region: CASSLTLGPDTQYF. The DNA for the CDR3 is TGTGCCAGCAGTTTGACGTTGGGCCCAGATACGCAGTATTTT.

This rearrangement joins TRBV3-1 to TRBJ2-4, with D tentatively TRBD2 (6 bases). The last part of the DNA fits TRBJ2-7 better; the J call may be wrong. The CDR3 spans 15 residues. Germline-derived CDR1 and CDR2 are LGHDT and YNNKEL (reference sequence). The CDR3: CASSQVGAGSYEQYF. The DNA for the CDR3 is TGTGCCAGCAGCCAAGTTGGGGCGGGATCCTACGAGCAGTACTTC.

This sequence joins TRBV7-9 and TRBJ2-7; 9 bases are shared with TRBD2. Germline loops: CDR1 SEHNR, CDR2 FQNEAQ (reference sequence). V dropped 0 bases and J dropped 6; count of bases not matched to a gene: 12. CDR3 length equals 17 residues. This CDR3 is CASSLALRTSEESEQYF. The DNA for the CDR3 is TGTGCCAGCAGCTTAGCGTTAAGGACTAGCGAAGAAAGCGAGCAGTACTTC.

This chain uses TRBV6-5 with TRBJ1-2; 9 positions agree with TRBD1. CDR3 length: 16 amino acids. Trimming removed 5 bases from V and 6 bases from J; junction bases left unmatched: 13. CDR1 is MNHEY and CDR2 is SVGAGI in the germline V gene. The CDR3 reads CASSPARQGGGDGYTF. For the CDR3, the DNA is TGTGCCAGCAGTCCAGCCCGACAGGGGGGCGGTGATGGCTACACCTTC.

The chain has TRBV2 and TRBJ2-4, with D possibly matching TRBD1 (5 bases). With the DNA end fitting TRBJ2-7 better, the J assignment may be wrong. Germline V gives CDR1 SNHLY, CDR2 FYNNEI. The CDR3 contains 12 residues. CDR3 in DNA: TGTGCCAGCAAAGGGGATTACTACGAGCAGTACTTC. It yields the protein CASKGDYYEQYF.

The chain carries TRBV28 and TRBJ2-7; 9 bases map to TRBD1. The CDR3 has 14 residues. Trimming took 2 bases from V and 5 from J; bases not matched to a gene: 4. Looked up from germline, CDR1 is MDHEN and CDR2 is SYDVKM. The CDR3 bases are TGTGCCAGCAGTTTAGGGACAGGGATCCACGAGCAGTACTTC. It encodes CASSLGTGIHEQYF.